A single sample is the source of the 17 T cell receptor beta chains below, sequenced in a study of shared T cell receptors in the human thymus. TCRdb's copy holds only in-frame clones and misses some; the assay was immunoSEQ multiplex PCR. The repertoire has hundreds of thousands of clones, about 90% of them found once; the top ten carry under 0.01%. The data also belong to a second study, concerning human thymus T cells.

Input material: thymocytes. These receptor sequences come from a boy under three years old with a congenital heart defect.

The gene calls are TRBV5-6 and TRBJ1-4, with 7 nucleotides matching TRBD1. Germline-derived CDR1 and CDR2 are SGHDT and YYEEEE. J lost 7 bases, V lost 4 bases, and 7 bases had no gene match. CDR3 length: 14 residues. As DNA, the CDR3 is TGTGCCAGCAGCCACGGGACAGCTGGTGAAAAACTGTTTTTT. This encodes CASSHGTAGEKLFF.

CDR3 sequence reads: CASSLRGGRGTYEQYF. CDR3 nucleotide sequence: TGTGCCAGCAGCCTCCGGGGCGGGAGGGGAACCTACGAGCAGTACTTC. This chain links TRBV14 with TRBJ2-7; 9 bases match TRBD2. Germline CDR1 is SGHDN and CDR2 is FVKESK. The CDR3 spans 16 residues. The V segment lost 4 bases and the J segment 2 bases; nucleotides outside the gene matches: 9.

This clone has just one count. CDR3 in DNA: TGCGCCAGCAGTGAGGATACGACTGAGCTAGCGGGAGCCTACGAGCAGTACTTC. Its protein is CASSEDTTELAGAYEQYF. The chain carries TRBV10-2 and TRBJ2-7, with 10 bases lining up with TRBD2. CDR1 is WSHSY and CDR2 is SAAADI in the germline V gene. This CDR3 contains 18 residues. The junction had 12 bases not matched to a gene; V was cut back by 2 bases and J by 2 bases.

This rearrangement joins TRBV11-3 to TRBJ2-7; D ambiguous. CDR1 and CDR2 from the germline V gene are SGHNT and YENEEA. The V end was cut by 1 base, the J end by 5 bases, with 9 bases between. The CDR3 runs 13 residues. CDR3 sequence (DNA): TGTGCCAGCAGCTTAGGCCGGTCCCACGAGCAGTACTTC. It translates to CASSLGRSHEQYF.

V usage is TRBV5-6 and J usage is TRBJ2-3, with TRBD2 identical over 16 bases. This CDR3 is 17 amino acids long. Germline CDR1 is SGHDT and CDR2 is YYEEEE. V trimming: 4 bases; J trimming: 0 bases; junction bases outside the gene matches: 2. CDR3 DNA: TGTGCCAGCAGCACGGGACTAGCGGGAGGGAGCACAGATACGCAGTATTTT. Translating gives CASSTGLAGGSTDTQYF.

The rearrangement links TRBV15 to TRBJ1-4; 8 bases match TRBD1. Per germline, CDR1 LNHNV and CDR2 YYDKDF (reference sequence). The CDR3 extends over 19 amino acids. V gave up 0 bases and J gave up 0 bases; unmatched junction bases: 9. The CDR3 DNA reads as TGTGCCACCAGCAGAGATACCCCACAGGGGGTAGCAACTAATGAAAAACTGTTTTTT. It is translated as CATSRDTPQGVATNEKLFF.

The chain joins TRBV14 to TRBJ2-3; D remains unclear. CDR3 length: 15 residues. Germline CDR1 reads SGHDN; CDR2 reads FVKESK. Trimming removed 1 base from V and 1 base from J, with 9 bases in between. The CDR3 reads CASSQGQTRTDTQYF. CDR3 DNA sequence: TGTGCCAGCAGCCAAGGGCAGACTCGCACAGATACGCAGTATTTT.

V usage is TRBV15 and J usage is TRBJ2-7; D perhaps matches TRBD1 (5 bases). This CDR3 is 13 amino acids long. CDR1 is LNHNV, CDR2 YYDKDF, per germline (reference sequence). V was trimmed by 5 bases and J by 6 bases, leaving 14 bases between them. The CDR3, as DNA: TGTGCCACCAGCGTAGGGGCGAGCCTCGAGCAGTACTTC. Protein: CATSVGASLEQYF.

This sequence joins TRBV12-5 and TRBJ2-7, with TRBD2 matching over 7 bases. Germline-derived CDR1 and CDR2 are LGHNT and FRNRAP. The V gene end was trimmed by 0 bases and the J gene end by 2 bases; junction bases not matched to a gene: 16. The CDR3 length is 19 residues. The CDR3 loop reads CASGLVDPVGGRLTYEQYF. The CDR3 nucleotides are TGTGCTAGTGGTTTGGTGGACCCAGTGGGGGGGAGATTAACCTACGAGCAGTACTTC.

The chain joins TRBV10-3 to TRBJ2-7, with D perhaps matching TRBD2 (6 bases). This CDR3 has 18 residues. Trimming left V 3 bases short and J 0 bases short, with 21 bases between. CDR1 ENHRY and CDR2 SYGVKD come from the germline V gene. In DNA form, the CDR3 reads TGTGCCATCAGTGACCAACTTGTACTAGCTTTCCTCTCCTACGAGCAGTACTTC. Residues: CAISDQLVLAFLSYEQYF.

This rearrangement joins TRBV6-5 to TRBJ1-4; 8 nucleotides align to TRBD1. J lost 2 bases, V lost 5 bases, and 4 bases had no gene match. Germline values: CDR1 MNHEY, CDR2 SVGAGI. This CDR3 has 15 residues. The CDR3 DNA follows: TGTGCCAGCAGTCTCCACAGGGGGACTAATGAAAAACTGTTTTTT. Its translation: CASSLHRGTNEKLFF.

This clone has just one count. The chain links TRBV5-4 to TRBJ1-2; D gene ambiguous. Germline-derived CDR1 and CDR2 are SGHNT and YYREEE (reference sequence). The CDR3 is made up of 13 amino acids. V was trimmed by 5 bases and J by 5 bases, leaving 13 bases between them. The chain's CDR3 is CASRPHLHYGYTF. DNA of the CDR3: TGTGCCAGCAGGCCACACCTCCATTATGGCTACACCTTC.

V and J are TRBV15 and TRBJ2-7; tentatively, D is TRBD2 (6 bases). The germline gives CDR1 LNHNV, CDR2 YYDKDF (reference sequence). Trimming removed 4 bases from V and 2 bases from J, with 15 bases in between. There are 15 residues in the CDR3. The CDR3 reads CATSTKSSAPYEQYF. Here the CDR3 DNA reads TGTGCCACCAGCACAAAATCTAGCGCACCCTACGAGCAGTACTTC.

The chain uses TRBV4-3 and TRBJ1-1; 9 bases match TRBD1. V dropped 1 base and J dropped 1; count of bases not matched to a gene: 7. The CDR3 runs to 17 residues. Germline assignment: CDR1 LGHNA and CDR2 YSLEER. The CDR3 reads CASSQGTPGQGNTEAFF. For the CDR3, the DNA is TGCGCCAGCAGCCAAGGAACCCCGGGACAGGGGAACACTGAAGCTTTCTTT.

J is TRBJ1-2 and V is TRBV28; possible D gene TRBD1, 6 bases. CDR1 and CDR2 from the germline V gene are MDHEN and SYDVKM. V was cut by 3 bases and J by 2 bases, with 16 bases left in between. This CDR3 spans 16 amino acids. The CDR3 DNA reads TGTGCCAGCAGTTTGGGGGGGCGCAGAACAAACTATGGCTACACCTTC. This sequence encodes CASSLGGRRTNYGYTF.

The chain couples TRBV4-3 to TRBJ2-1; 13 nucleotides match TRBD2. This CDR3 is 16 amino acids long. Trimming took 0 bases from V and 9 from J; bases not matched to a gene: 5. CDR1 and CDR2 (germline): LGHNA, YSLEER. The CDR3 protein is CASSQDRLAGGVEQFF. CDR3 nucleotides: TGCGCCAGCAGCCAAGATCGACTAGCGGGAGGAGTTGAGCAGTTCTTC.

This clone has only a few counts. The V call is TRBV4-2, the J call TRBJ2-3, with 10 bases identical to TRBD2. With V trimmed by 4 bases and J by 5 bases, 9 bases remained unmatched. Germline loops: CDR1 LGHNA, CDR2 YNFKEQ. The CDR3 is 16 amino acids. The CDR3 here is CASSPGQAGGQDTQYF. The DNA of the CDR3 is TGTGCCAGCAGCCCCGGTCAAGCGGGGGGGCAAGATACGCAGTATTTT.